The 6 T cell receptor beta chains in this list originate from one sample, sequenced in a study of shared clonotypes between healthy human individuals. CD45RO-negative CD8 cells positively selected for CCR7 made up the naive population, which excluded terminally differentiated effector memory CD45RA+ cells. Measured with immunoSEQ multiplex PCR; TCRdb has only the in-frame clones, and not every one. The table has around 2,100,000 clones, about 95% seen once; the top ten hold around 1.2%. Material for sequencing was naive CD8+ T cells sorted from blood. These receptors all come from a man between 18 and 35 years old in good health.

The chain is built from TRBV7-9 and TRBJ2-5; 10 bases map to TRBD1. The CDR3 contains 16 residues. Germline V gene sequence: CDR1 SEHNR, CDR2 FQNEAQ (reference sequence). Losses at the gene ends were 1 base for V and 2 bases for J; bases not matched to a gene: 4. DNA for the CDR3: TGTGCCAGCAGCTTAGGGCCGGGACAGGGGCAAGAGACCCAGTACTTC. Its translation: CASSLGPGQGQETQYF.

The chain is built from TRBV4-2 and TRBJ2-7; 9 positions agree with TRBD1. The J segment lost 3 bases and the V segment lost 2 bases, leaving 5 bases of the junction unmatched. The CDR3 is 15 amino acids. CDR1 is LGHNA and CDR2 is YNFKEQ in the germline V gene. CDR3 sequence: CASSQRTGAFYEQYF. DNA for the CDR3: TGTGCCAGCAGCCAAAGGACAGGGGCCTTCTACGAGCAGTACTTC.

This sequence joins TRBV2 and TRBJ2-1; tentatively, D is TRBD1 (6 bases). CDR3 length: 17 residues. Looked up from germline, CDR1 is SNHLY and CDR2 is FYNNEI. V lost 3 bases and J 5 bases, leaving 20 bases between the germline ends. In DNA, the CDR3 is TGTGCCAGCAGTGACTCCCCGGACGTGGGGGCCGACAATGAGCAGTTCTTC. It yields the protein CASSDSPDVGADNEQFF.

V gene TRBV6-1 combines with J gene TRBJ1-5, with a weak D call TRBD1 (5 bases). The CDR3 totals 15 residues. Germline CDR1 and CDR2: MNHNS and SASEGT. V was pared by 2 bases and J by 1 base, with 9 bases between. In DNA, the CDR3 is TGTGCCAGCAGTGAACGAGCAGGGAGCAATCAGCCCCAGCATTTT. Translating it yields CASSERAGSNQPQHF.

This chain connects TRBV30 to TRBJ1-5; no clear D gene. V shed 2 bases and J shed 4 bases, with 6 bases lying between them. This CDR3 is built from 12 residues. Germline V lookup: CDR1 GTSNPN, CDR2 SVGIG (reference sequence). The CDR3 nucleotides read TGTGCCTGGAGTTTGGAAAATCAGCCCCAGCATTTT. Protein product: CAWSLENQPQHF.

The chain has TRBV28 and TRBJ1-3; perhaps TRBD1 as D (6 bases). The germline V gene encodes CDR1 MDHEN and CDR2 SYDVKM. The CDR3 contains 14 residues. Trimming took 1 base from V and 8 from J, leaving 12 bases between them. CDR3 bases: TGTGCCAGCAGTTTATCCGGGGGCGCGGACACCATATATTTT. As protein: CASSLSGGADTIYF.